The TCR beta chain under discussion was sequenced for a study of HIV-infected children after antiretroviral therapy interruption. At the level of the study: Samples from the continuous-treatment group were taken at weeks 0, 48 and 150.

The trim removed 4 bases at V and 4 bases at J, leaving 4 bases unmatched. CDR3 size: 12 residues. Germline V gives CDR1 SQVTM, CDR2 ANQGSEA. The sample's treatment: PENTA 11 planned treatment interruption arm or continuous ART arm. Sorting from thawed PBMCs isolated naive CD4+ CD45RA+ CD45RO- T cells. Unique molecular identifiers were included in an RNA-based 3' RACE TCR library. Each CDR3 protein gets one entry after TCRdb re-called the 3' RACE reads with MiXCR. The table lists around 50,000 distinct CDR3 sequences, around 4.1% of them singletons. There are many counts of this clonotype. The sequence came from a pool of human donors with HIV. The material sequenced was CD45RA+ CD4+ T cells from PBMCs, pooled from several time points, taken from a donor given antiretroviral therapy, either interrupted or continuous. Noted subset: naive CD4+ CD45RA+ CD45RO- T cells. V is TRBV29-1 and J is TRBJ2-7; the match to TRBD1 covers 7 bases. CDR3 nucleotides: TGCAGCGTTGGACAGGGCGAATACGAGCAGTACTTC. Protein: CSVGQGEYEQYF.